The clone carrying this T cell receptor beta chain came up many times. TCRdb re-called the PCR reads with MiXCR, one entry per CDR3 protein. The table lists around 10,000 distinct CDR3 sequences, roughly 51% of them singletons. V dropped 5 bases and J dropped 8 bases, with 10 bases sitting between them. CDR1 and CDR2 (germline): MNHEY, SMNVEV (reference sequence). The CDR3 has 12 amino acids. This specimen comes from a study of CD4 and CD8 cells across lung adenocarcinoma regions. Samples came from patients with localized non-small cell lung adenocarcinoma. The chain joins TRBV27 to TRBJ2-1; the D gene is possibly TRBD2 (5 bases). The specimen sequenced was CD8+ T cells from the margin of a lung tumor. The receptor's source is a male donor with lung adenocarcinoma. The CD4 and CD8 labels of this study may be unreliable. CDR3 amino acids: CASSRGAHEQFF. DNA of the CDR3: TGTGCCAGCAGTCGGGGTGCGCATGAGCAGTTCTTC.